One sample yielded the 21 T cell receptor beta chains listed below, sequenced in a study of blood T cell repertoires in COVID-19. TCRdb keeps only in-frame clones here, not all; method: immunoSEQ multiplex PCR. The sample consists of some 400,000 clones, around nine tenths of them appearing once. The sample was peripheral blood. Receptor source: a human donor in a cohort sampled during active COVID-19.

This chain connects TRBV19 to TRBJ1-3, with D possibly TRBD1 on 5 matching bases. CDR3 length equals 15 residues. Germline V gene data show CDR1 as LNHDA and CDR2 as SQIVND (reference sequence). V was clipped by 5 bases and J by 3 bases, with 14 bases between them. CDR3 in amino acids: CASSLRSQGGNTIYF. The CDR3 DNA reads as TGTGCCAGTAGTCTTCGATCCCAGGGTGGAAACACCATATATTTT.

This sequence joins TRBV4-1 and TRBJ2-7; 10 bases are a match to TRBD1. The CDR3 totals 15 residues. V lost 1 base to trimming and J lost 5 bases; unmatched junction nucleotides: 5. Germline V CDR1 and CDR2: MGHRA, YSYEKL. The CDR3 region has the DNA TGCGCCAGCAGCCAAGCCGGGACAGGGGTTAACGAGCAGTACTTC. It codes for CASSQAGTGVNEQYF.

This chain links TRBV7-9 with TRBJ2-5; D unclear. V was trimmed by 5 bases and J by 2 bases, leaving 6 bases between them. CDR1 is SEHNR and CDR2 is FQNEAQ in the germline V gene (reference sequence). This CDR3 region has 12 residues. CDR3 sequence reads: CASSQSQETQYF. In nucleotides, the CDR3 is TGTGCCAGCAGCCAGTCTCAAGAGACCCAGTACTTC.

A few counts support this clone. The chain recombines TRBV6-5 with TRBJ1-1; 8 nucleotides agree with TRBD1. This CDR3 spans 14 amino acids. With V trimmed by 6 bases and J by 6 bases, 9 bases remained unmatched. Germline V gene data show CDR1 as MNHEY and CDR2 as SVGAGI. CDR3 DNA sequence: TGTGCCAGCAGATCTGACAGGGGAATCGCTGAAGCTTTCTTT. Its translation: CASRSDRGIAEAFF.

The chain is built from TRBV7-3 and TRBJ2-2; possibly TRBD2 for D (5 bases). Germline values: CDR1 SGHTA, CDR2 FQGTGA. Trimming left V 2 bases short and J 1 base short, with 8 bases between. The CDR3 loop spans 15 amino acids. The CDR3 sequence: CASSLWTENTGELFF. The CDR3 nucleotides are TGTGCCAGCAGCTTATGGACTGAGAACACCGGGGAGCTGTTTTTT. Drawing the rest from reference TRBV7-3 and TRBJ2-2, the complete variable domain is GAGVSQTPSNKVTEKGKYVELRCDPISGHTALYWYRQSLGQGPEFLIYFQGTGAADDSGLPNDRFFAVRPEGSVSTLKIQRTERGDSAVYLCASSLWTENTGELFFGEGSRLTVL.

The chain carries TRBV6-5 and TRBJ1-2, with a possible D match to TRBD1 (6 bases). Per germline, CDR1 MNHEY and CDR2 SVGAGI. The V end lost 2 bases, the J end lost 5 bases, and 12 bases lay between the germline ends. The CDR3 extends over 14 amino acids. CDR3 DNA sequence: TGTGCCAGCAGTTACGGGGGGGGCGCTTATGGCTACACCTTC. Protein sequence: CASSYGGGAYGYTF.

This clone was counted a single time. The genes are TRBV29-1 and TRBJ1-6, with 7 bases aligning to TRBD1. The CDR3 totals 17 residues. V lost 5 bases to trimming and J lost 8 bases; unmatched junction nucleotides: 18. Germline V gene lookup returns CDR1 SQVTM and CDR2 ANQGSEA. The DNA of the CDR3 is TGCAGCGTTCGATGCAGGGGGTGGGGGGTGCGCCATTCACCCCTCCACTTT. It yields the protein CSVRCRGWGVRHSPLHF.

The chain links TRBV9 to TRBJ2-1; TRBD2 agrees at 10 bases. V was pared by 0 bases and J by 10 bases, with 10 bases of the junction left unmatched. The CDR3 has 16 residues. In germline, CDR1 is SGDLS, CDR2 YYNGEE. The DNA for the CDR3 is TGTGCCAGCAGCGTAGGGGCTAGCGGGGGTTGGGAGGAGCAGTTCTTC. Translating gives CASSVGASGGWEEQFF.

This sequence joins TRBV5-1 and TRBJ2-5; 14 bases are shared with TRBD2. The CDR3 runs to 15 residues. Per germline, CDR1 SGHRS and CDR2 YFSETQ. V lost 5 bases and J lost 5; bases outside the gene matches: 5. CDR3 coding DNA: TGCGCCAGCAGATCGGGACTAGCGGGAGCTGAGACCCAGTACTTC. As protein: CASRSGLAGAETQYF.

The table lists this clone with a count of one. This rearrangement joins TRBV19 to TRBJ2-3; D is perhaps TRBD1 (7 bases). Germline V lookup: CDR1 LNHDA, CDR2 SQIVND (reference sequence). The CDR3 has 16 residues. Trimming removed 3 bases at V and 1 base at J, with 14 bases between. The CDR3 DNA reads as TGTGCCAGTAGTATTGACGACAGGGAGGGCACAGATACGCAGTATTTT. Translating it yields CASSIDDREGTDTQYF.

This sequence joins TRBV5-1 and TRBJ1-3; TRBD1 matches 7 bases. The CDR3 extends over 16 amino acids. Per germline, CDR1 SGHRS and CDR2 YFSETQ. V gave up 0 bases and J gave up 5 bases; unmatched junction bases: 8. CDR3 bases: TGCGCCAGCAGCTTGGGCGGGGGGACAGCAAGAAACACCATATATTTT. Translated, it gives CASSLGGGTARNTIYF.

The chain employs TRBV5-4 and TRBJ2-7; 8 nucleotides match TRBD1. The trim removed 3 bases at V and 6 bases at J, leaving 8 bases unmatched. The germline V gene has CDR1 SGHNT and CDR2 YYREEE (reference sequence). CDR3 size: 14 residues. The CDR3: CASSSGQGIFEQYF. In DNA form, the CDR3 reads TGTGCCAGCAGCTCCGGACAGGGCATCTTCGAGCAGTACTTC. Full variable domain (missing parts from reference TRBV5-4 and TRBJ2-7): ETGVTQSPTHLIKTRGQQVTLRCSSQSGHNTVSWYQQALGQGPQFIFQYYREEENGRGNFPPRFSGLQFPNYSSELNVNALELDDSALYLCASSSGQGIFEQYFGPGTRLTVT.

V usage is TRBV19 and J usage is TRBJ1-2, with D perhaps matching TRBD1 (6 bases). The CDR3 sequence is 14 residues long. The V end was cut by 1 base, the J end by 4 bases, with 10 bases between. Germline lookup yields CDR1 LNHDA and CDR2 SQIVND (reference sequence). This CDR3 is CASSIATGLYGYTF. In nucleotides, the CDR3 is TGTGCCAGTAGTATAGCGACAGGACTCTATGGCTACACCTTC.

The V gene is TRBV12-3 or TRBV12-4, the J gene TRBJ2-1; D might be TRBD1 (5 bases). CDR3 length: 13 residues. V was pared by 7 bases and J by 4 bases, with 11 bases between. The CDR3 reads CASTTDSYNEQFF. The CDR3 region has the DNA TGTGCCAGCACCACTGACAGTTACAATGAGCAGTTCTTC.

The chain recombines TRBV19 with TRBJ1-5, with 12 bases aligning to TRBD1. This CDR3 contains 20 residues. The J segment lost 0 bases and the V segment lost 5 bases, leaving 14 bases of the junction unmatched. Looked up from germline, CDR1 is LNHDA and CDR2 is SQIVND (reference sequence). CDR3 sequence (DNA): TGTGCCAGTAGTGCCCGCTCCGGGACAGGGGGCCTTTATAGCAATCAGCCCCAGCATTTT. This encodes CASSARSGTGGLYSNQPQHF.

The CDR3 reads CASSRTGGNSPLHF. The CDR3 DNA sequence: TGTGCCAGCAGCCGTACAGGGGGGAATTCACCCCTCCACTTT. The rearrangement joins TRBV5-4 to TRBJ1-6, with 8 bases fitting TRBD1. The CDR3 has 14 residues. V shed 4 bases and J 7 bases; nucleotides not matched to a gene: 4. The V gene's germline CDR1 is SGHNT and CDR2 YYREEE (reference sequence).

V and J are TRBV7-3 and TRBJ2-3; D perhaps matches TRBD2 (5 bases). The CDR3 extends over 13 amino acids. The V and J ends lost 3 bases and 7 bases respectively, with 11 bases between them. Germline lookup yields CDR1 SGHTA and CDR2 FQGTGA. CDR3 DNA sequence: TGTGCCAGCAGCTTGGGTTCGGGGAATACGCAGTATTTT. Translation: CASSLGSGNTQYF.

This chain connects TRBV4-2 to TRBJ2-3, with a possible D match to TRBD2 (5 bases). The germline gives CDR1 LGHNA, CDR2 YNFKEQ. The CDR3 spans 13 residues. The V end lost 4 bases, the J end lost 3 bases, and 8 bases lay between the germline ends. This CDR3 is CASSRGETDTQYF. The CDR3 region has the DNA TGTGCCAGCAGCCGTGGGGAGACAGATACGCAGTATTTT.

This chain links TRBV12-3 or TRBV12-4 with TRBJ2-7; D is perhaps TRBD1 (5 bases). The CDR3 runs to 12 residues. V was shortened by 6 bases and J by 7 bases, with 13 bases between the two germline ends. The CDR3 DNA is TGTGCCAGCAGCCTGACAGAGGAAGAGCAGTACTTC. Translation gives CASSLTEEEQYF.

The DNA of the CDR3 is TGCGCCAGCAGCGGGGGTGTTGGGCGCGGGAGGGAATATGAGCAGTTCTTC. Translation gives CASSGGVGRGREYEQFF. The chain links TRBV5-1 to TRBJ2-1; 9 nucleotides match TRBD2. The germline gives CDR1 SGHRS, CDR2 YFSETQ. This CDR3 comprises 17 residues. The J segment lost 8 bases and the V segment lost 4 bases, leaving 16 bases of the junction unmatched.

This chain connects TRBV5-1 to TRBJ2-2, with D possibly being TRBD2 (6 bases). V was cut by 4 bases and J by 5 bases, with 15 bases left in between. Looked up from germline, CDR1 is SGHRS and CDR2 is YFSETQ. The CDR3 extends over 15 amino acids. CDR3 in amino acids: CASSRSGTFTGELFF. The CDR3 nucleotides read TGCGCCAGCAGCAGATCCGGGACTTTTACCGGGGAGCTGTTTTTT.